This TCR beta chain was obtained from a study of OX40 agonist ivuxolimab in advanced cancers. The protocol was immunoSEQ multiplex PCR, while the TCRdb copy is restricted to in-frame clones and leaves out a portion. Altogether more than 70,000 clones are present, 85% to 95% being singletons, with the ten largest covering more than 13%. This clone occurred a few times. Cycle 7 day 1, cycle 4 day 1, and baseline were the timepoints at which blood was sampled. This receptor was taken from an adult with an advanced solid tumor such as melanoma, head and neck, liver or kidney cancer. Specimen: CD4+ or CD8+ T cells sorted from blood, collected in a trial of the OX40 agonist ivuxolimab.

CDR3 protein: CSVGTGYTF. The CDR3 nucleotides read TGCAGCGTTGGCACGGGCTACACCTTC. This chain connects TRBV29-1 to TRBJ1-2, with D hard to call. This CDR3 has 9 amino acids. The V and J ends lost 4 bases and 8 bases respectively, with 5 bases between them. Germline V CDR1 and CDR2: SQVTM, ANQGSEA.